Included here is one TCR beta chain sequence, with context. Germline assignment: CDR1 SNHLY and CDR2 FYNNEI. The length of the CDR3 is 13 residues. Trimming shortened V by 7 bases and J by 3 bases, and 13 bases separated the two germline ends. Every PCR received spiked-in synthetic TCR analog templates. The method was immunoSEQ multiplex PCR; TCRdb's version includes in-frame clones alone and lacks a portion of them. The sample holds approximately 70,000 clones, less than 90% seen once. The source of the sample is a study of PD-L1 blockade in urothelial cancer. Study at large: Atezolizumab, begun by patients in the mid-2010s, was given at 1,200 mg intravenously every 3 weeks. The median T cell count in blood samples was about 140,000.

Noted time point: pretreatment peripheral blood. Patients each gave 1 to 8 samples, pretreatment and on-treatment. This TCR derives from a woman in her 70s with urothelial cancer. J is TRBJ2-7 and V is TRBV2, with D perhaps TRBD1 (5 bases). The source was PBMCs, collected around atezolizumab (anti-PD-L1) treatment. CDR3 DNA: TGTGCCAGCAAAACCAGGGTGGGCTACGAGCAGTACTTC. Translating it yields CASKTRVGYEQYF.